Sequencing of this TCR beta chain was carried out in a study of T cells after yellow fever vaccination. Study context: Each low-cell-number fraction was prepared by means of SMART-Seq v4 Ultra Low Input. General study results and limits: Booster samples showed a return of most primary-vaccination clones (roughly 96% CD4, 88% CD8).

Template-switching 5'RACE yielded the TCR cDNA; a universal primer site and UMIs were added in the process. TCRdb called the 5' RACE reads again in MiXCR, with one record for every CDR3 protein. Of a few hundred thousand distinct CDR3 sequences listed, about 17% are singletons. With respect to this clonotype: Its antigen remains unknown.

Germline V gene sequence: CDR1 SGHTA, CDR2 FQGNSA. CDR3 length equals 13 residues. Trimming left V 4 bases short and J 4 bases short, with 10 bases between. This receptor was taken from a young man who received the YFV17D yellow fever vaccine. The starting material was PBMCs, obtained less than 6 days after the first yellow fever vaccination. The V gene is TRBV7-2, the J gene TRBJ2-5; D uncertain. The CDR3 sequence: CASSSLKGETQYF. CDR3 sequence (DNA): TGTGCCAGCAGCTCCTTGAAGGGAGAGACCCAGTACTTC.